Below are 20 T cell receptor beta chains sequenced from a single sample in a study of T cell responses to AZD1222 COVID-19 vaccine. Repertoires were generated with immunoSEQ multiplex PCR, while TCRdb's copy carries only in-frame clones and drops some. The table has approximately 180,000 clones, roughly 91% seen once; the top ten hold 1.5% to 2%. Source: peripheral blood, taken on day 0 of AZD1222 vaccination. All receptors derive from an adult in good health.

The sample holds a few counts of this clone. V usage is TRBV4-3 and J usage is TRBJ1-4; D not certain. The CDR3 length is 18 residues. Germline V lookup: CDR1 LGHNA, CDR2 YSLEER. V gave up 0 bases and J gave up 8 bases, with 22 bases separating them. The CDR3 region has the DNA TGCGCCAGCAGCCAAGAAGCGTTCGAAGAGGTCCTGGCGGAAAAACTGTTTTTT. Protein product: CASSQEAFEEVLAEKLFF.

This rearrangement joins TRBV12-3 or TRBV12-4 to TRBJ2-5; TRBD1 is a possible D gene (6 bases). V was cut by 6 bases and J by 5 bases, with 10 bases left in between. The CDR3 contains 12 residues. The CDR3 DNA is TGTGCCAGCAGACAGGGTCCGGAGACCCAGTACTTC. It translates to CASRQGPETQYF.

The rearrangement links TRBV7-9 to TRBJ1-4, with no clear D. The CDR3 covers 16 residues. Per germline, CDR1 SEHNR and CDR2 FQNEAQ (reference sequence). The V and J ends lost 5 bases and 8 bases respectively, with 21 bases between them. As DNA, the CDR3 is TGTGCCAGCAGCCCTCCCTCCCGTGGTGGAGGAGAAAAACTGTTTTTT. It translates to CASSPPSRGGGEKLFF.

This clone was found once. This CDR3 is CASSPDPRGDTQYF. The CDR3 DNA reads as TGTGCCAGCAGCCCGGACCCCCGTGGAGATACGCAGTATTTT. The chain links TRBV3-1 (or the pseudogene TRBV3-2) to TRBJ2-3; no clear D. The CDR3 length is 14 residues. Trimming stripped 4 bases from V and 5 bases from J, with 13 bases between. Germline values: CDR1 LGHDT, CDR2 YNNKEL (reference sequence).

The chain joins TRBV6-5 to TRBJ1-1; TRBD1 aligns across 10 bases. Germline CDR1 and CDR2: MNHEY and SVGAGI. V shed 4 bases, J shed 4 bases, and the junction held 6 bases outside the gene matches. CDR3 length: 15 amino acids. The CDR3 nucleotides are TGTGCCAGCAGTTTCAAGGACAGGGGGGGCACTGAAGCTTTCTTT. Its translation is CASSFKDRGGTEAFF.

The chain is built from TRBV11-2 and TRBJ1-1, with TRBD1 matching over 7 bases. Germline assignment: CDR1 SGHAT and CDR2 FQNNGV. The CDR3 has 16 amino acids. V gave up 5 bases and J gave up 0 bases; unmatched junction bases: 9. The CDR3 bases are TGTGCCAGCAGCCTATGGACAGGCGGGGTGAACACTGAAGCTTTCTTT. As protein: CASSLWTGGVNTEAFF. The full variable domain, in which reference TRBV11-2 and TRBJ1-1 provide the parts outside the CDR3, is EAGVAQSPRYKIIEKRQSVAFWCNPISGHATLYWYQQILGQGPKLLIQFQNNGVVDDSQLPKDRFSAERLKGVDSTLKIQPAKLEDSAVYLCASSLWTGGVNTEAFFGQGTRLTVV.

The chain couples TRBV10-3 to TRBJ1-1, with TRBD1 matching over 7 bases. CDR3 length: 14 residues. Germline lookup yields CDR1 ENHRY and CDR2 SYGVKD. J was trimmed by 7 bases and V by 6 bases; bases with no gene match: 11. The CDR3 nucleotides read TGTGCCATCAGGCAGGGAGACAGGGCCGGTGAAGCTTTCTTT. It is translated as CAIRQGDRAGEAFF.

Here the CDR3 reads CAILGSLNTEAFF. The CDR3 DNA is TGTGCCATCTTGGGATCCTTGAACACTGAAGCTTTCTTT. This chain links TRBV10-3 with TRBJ1-1; no definite D call. The CDR3 sequence is 13 residues long. Deletions cut 8 bases from V and 0 bases from J, with 10 bases between. Germline loops: CDR1 ENHRY, CDR2 SYGVKD.

The V and J genes are TRBV28 and TRBJ2-2; D call uncertain. Per the germline V gene, CDR1 is MDHEN and CDR2 is SYDVKM. Trimming stripped 2 bases from V and 8 bases from J, with 15 bases between. The CDR3 has 15 amino acids. CDR3 nucleotides: TGTGCCAGCAGTTTAGAATCTTTCCTCAGAGGGGAGCTGTTTTTT. The encoded protein is CASSLESFLRGELFF.

The V call is TRBV20-1, the J call TRBJ2-3, with TRBD1 as a possible D gene (5 bases). This CDR3 is built from 11 residues. CDR1 and CDR2 from the germline V gene are DFQATT and SNEGSKA (reference sequence). With 4 bases removed from V and 3 bases from J, the gap between germline ends came to 5 bases. Written as DNA, the CDR3 is TGCAGTGCTACAGGGACAGATACGCAGTATTTT. It specifies CSATGTDTQYF.

This clone has more than one count but fewer than ten. The chain has TRBV13 and TRBJ2-1, with TRBD2 identical over 10 bases. The CDR3 has 17 amino acids. Trimming took 0 bases from V and 10 from J; bases not matched to a gene: 12. Germline CDR1 is PRHDT and CDR2 is FYEKMQ (reference sequence). The CDR3 nucleotides read TGTGCCAGCAGCTTAGGGCCCGCGGTCAGCGGGGGGGAGGAGCAGTTCTTC. It encodes CASSLGPAVSGGEEQFF.

DNA of the CDR3: TGTGCCAGCAGTTCTGGGGCGAATTCACCCCTCCACTTT. Encoded protein: CASSSGANSPLHF. This sequence joins TRBV28 and TRBJ1-6; a possible D gene is TRBD1 (5 bases). Germline loops: CDR1 MDHEN, CDR2 SYDVKM. There are 13 residues in the CDR3. V was trimmed by 4 bases and J by 7 bases, leaving 8 bases between them.

The rearrangement uses TRBV5-1 and TRBJ2-3, with 8 bases that match TRBD1. With V trimmed by 5 bases and J by 0 bases, 5 bases remained unmatched. CDR3 size: 15 residues. Germline V CDR1 and CDR2: SGHRS, YFSETQ. The CDR3 nucleotides are TGCGCCAGCAGAACACAGGGGGTGAGCACAGATACGCAGTATTTT. Encoded protein: CASRTQGVSTDTQYF.

The genes are TRBV18 and TRBJ2-7; no firm D call. Germline loops: CDR1 KGHSH, CDR2 LQKENI. V dropped 3 bases and J dropped 2 bases, with 5 bases sitting between them. CDR3 length: 12 amino acids. Here the CDR3 DNA reads TGTGCCAGCTCACCGCAACCCTACGAGCAGTACTTC. It encodes CASSPQPYEQYF.

This chain connects TRBV3-1 (or the pseudogene TRBV3-2) to TRBJ1-5; D is unresolved. V was cut by 2 bases and J by 1 base, with 12 bases left in between. The CDR3 has 16 residues. Germline CDR1 reads LGHDT; CDR2 reads YNNKEL (reference sequence). The CDR3: CASSQSVGQSNQPQHF. Written as DNA, the CDR3 is TGTGCCAGCAGCCAATCAGTAGGGCAGAGCAATCAGCCCCAGCATTTT.

Notes on this clone: The same CDR3 can be traced to other DNA sequences in this sample. The chain employs TRBV6-1 and TRBJ1-1; D gene uncertain. Germline V gives CDR1 MNHNS, CDR2 SASEGT. Trimming left V 1 base short and J 1 base short, with 4 bases between. CDR3 length equals 13 residues. CDR3 nucleotides: TGTGCCAGCAGTGAAGTGAGGAACACTGAAGCTTTCTTT. Translation: CASSEVRNTEAFF.

The V and J genes are TRBV4-2 and TRBJ2-3, with 9 bases lining up with TRBD2. The length of the CDR3 is 16 residues. The junction had 8 bases not matched to a gene; V was cut back by 3 bases and J by 4 bases. Germline CDR1 is LGHNA and CDR2 is YNFKEQ. The CDR3 loop is CASSQELAGTADTQYF. The CDR3 region has the DNA TGTGCCAGCAGCCAGGAGCTAGCGGGGACCGCAGATACGCAGTATTTT.

The chain recombines TRBV12-5 with TRBJ2-7; a weak D match, TRBD1 (6 bases). Between the trimmed V and J ends, which lost 5 bases and 0 bases, there was a span of 14 bases. This CDR3 region has 15 residues. In germline, CDR1 is LGHNT, CDR2 FRNRAP. The CDR3 DNA reads TGTGCTAGTGGTCGGACAGATTCCTTCTCCTACGAGCAGTACGTC. Its translation is CASGRTDSFSYEQYV.

This chain connects TRBV5-1 to TRBJ1-6; 9 nucleotides match TRBD1. This CDR3 spans 13 amino acids. Germline-derived CDR1 and CDR2 are SGHRS and YFSETQ. Trimming cost V 4 bases and J 13 bases; bases outside gene matches: 6. In DNA, the CDR3 is TGCGCCAGCAGCATTCCGGGACAGGGTCCCCTCCACTTT. Its protein product is CASSIPGQGPLHF. The full variable domain, with the rest looked up from reference TRBV5-1 and TRBJ1-6, is KAGVTQTPRYLIKTRGQQVTLSCSPISGHRSVSWYQQTPGQGLQFLFEYFSETQRNKGNFPGRFSGRQFSNSRSEMNVSTLELGDSALYLCASSIPGQGPLHFGNGTRLTVT.

The chain joins TRBV6-5 to TRBJ1-1; D perhaps matches TRBD1 (5 bases). V was shortened by 6 bases and J by 4 bases, with 12 bases between the two germline ends. The germline V gene encodes CDR1 MNHEY and CDR2 SVGAGI. The CDR3 contains 13 residues. As DNA, the CDR3 is TGTGCCAGCAGATCGGGACCGGGCACTGAAGCTTTCTTT. It specifies CASRSGPGTEAFF.